Below, 3 T cell receptor beta chains from the same sample are listed, as sequenced in a study of cytomegalovirus exposure and HLA in healthy donors (TCRdb year 2017). Preparation of the library involved the immunoSEQ multiplex PCR assay. For the multiplex PCR, a mixture combining 60 forward primers for TCR Vbeta segments and 13 reverse primers for TCR Jbeta segments was used. As stored in TCRdb, this immuneACCESS dataset retains in-frame rearrangements with V and J assigned. A fraction of the clones does not appear; measured against another copy, unresolved V genes explain less than half of the discrepancy, and the remainder lacks a known reason. For this sample there are 150,000 to 200,000 clones; roughly 79% appear just once. Roughly 2.1% of the sample lies in the top ten. The sample comprised PBMCs. The receptors originated from a woman younger than 45 in good health and CMV-seropositive.

The rearrangement links TRBV5-6 to TRBJ2-7; 7 bases match TRBD2. Germline V CDR1 and CDR2: SGHDT, YYEEEE. The CDR3 contains 13 residues. The V and J ends lost 4 bases and 3 bases, in that order; junction bases with no gene match: 4. CDR3 sequence (DNA): TGTGCCAGCAGCCCTGGACTAGTCTACGAGCAGTACTTC. It specifies CASSPGLVYEQYF.

The chain combines TRBV7-2 with TRBJ1-1, with 7 positions matching TRBD1. This CDR3 region has 14 residues. Germline trimming cut 1 base from V and 7 bases from J; bases unmatched to any gene: 6. The germline gives CDR1 SGHTA, CDR2 FQGNSA. The CDR3 region has the DNA TGTGCCAGCAGCTTAGTCCGACAGGGTGGTGAAGCTTTCTTT. It specifies CASSLVRQGGEAFF.

This clone was observed a single time. The CDR3 region is CASSLDRDLSYEQYF. DNA for the CDR3: TGTGCCAGCAGCCTCGACAGGGACCTATCCTACGAGCAGTACTTC. The J gene is TRBJ2-5, the V gene TRBV2; 7 nucleotides agree with TRBD1. The J call is in doubt because the DNA end fits TRBJ2-7 better. The germline gives CDR1 SNHLY, CDR2 FYNNEI. The CDR3 length is 15 residues.